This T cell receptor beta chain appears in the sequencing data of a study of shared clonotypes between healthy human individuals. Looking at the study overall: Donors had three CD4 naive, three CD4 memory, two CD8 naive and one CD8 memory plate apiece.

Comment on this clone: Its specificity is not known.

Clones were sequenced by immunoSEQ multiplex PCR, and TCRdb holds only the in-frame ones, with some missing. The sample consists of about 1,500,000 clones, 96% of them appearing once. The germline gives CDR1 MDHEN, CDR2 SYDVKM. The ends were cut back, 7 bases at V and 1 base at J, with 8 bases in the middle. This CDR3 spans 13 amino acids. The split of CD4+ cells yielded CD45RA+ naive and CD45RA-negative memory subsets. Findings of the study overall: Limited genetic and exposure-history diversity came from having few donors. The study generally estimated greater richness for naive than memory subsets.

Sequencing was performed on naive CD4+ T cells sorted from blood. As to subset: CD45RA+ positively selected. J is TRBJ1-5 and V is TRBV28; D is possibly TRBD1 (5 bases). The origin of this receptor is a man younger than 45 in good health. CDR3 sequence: CASTGGSNQPQHF. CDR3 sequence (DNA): TGTGCCAGCACCGGGGGGAGCAATCAGCCCCAGCATTTT.